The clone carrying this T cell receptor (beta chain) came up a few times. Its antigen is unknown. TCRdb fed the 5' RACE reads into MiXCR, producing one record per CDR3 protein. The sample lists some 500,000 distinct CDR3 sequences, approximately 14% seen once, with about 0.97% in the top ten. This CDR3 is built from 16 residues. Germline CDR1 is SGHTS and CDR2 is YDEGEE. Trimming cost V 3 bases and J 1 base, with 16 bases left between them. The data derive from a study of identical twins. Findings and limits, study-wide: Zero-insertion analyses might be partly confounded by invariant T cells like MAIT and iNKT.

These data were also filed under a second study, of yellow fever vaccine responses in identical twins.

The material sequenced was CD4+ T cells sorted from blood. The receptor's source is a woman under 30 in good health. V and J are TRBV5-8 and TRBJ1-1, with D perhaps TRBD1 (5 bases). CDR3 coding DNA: TGTGCCAGCAGCTCATTTTCTGGACACTCGAACACTGAAGCTTTCTTT. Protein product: CASSSFSGHSNTEAFF. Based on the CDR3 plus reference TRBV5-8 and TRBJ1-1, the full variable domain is EAGVTQSPTHLIKTRGQQATLRCSPISGHTSVYWYQQALGLGLQFLLWYDEGEERNRGNFPPRFSGRQFPNYSSELNVNALELEDSALYLCASSSFSGHSNTEAFFGQGTRLTVV.